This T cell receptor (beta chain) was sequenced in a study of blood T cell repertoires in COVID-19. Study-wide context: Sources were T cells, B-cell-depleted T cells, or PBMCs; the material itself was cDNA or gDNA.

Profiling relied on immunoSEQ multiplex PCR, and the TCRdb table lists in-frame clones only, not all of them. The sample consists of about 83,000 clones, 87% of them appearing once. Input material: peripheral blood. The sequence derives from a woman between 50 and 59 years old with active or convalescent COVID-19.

The CDR3 protein is CAWSVLGRGELFF. The CDR3, as DNA: TGTGCCTGGAGTGTATTGGGGCGCGGGGAGCTGTTTTTT. The genes are TRBV30 and TRBJ2-2, with D possibly TRBD1 on 5 matching bases. The CDR3 consists of 13 residues. Germline CDR1 and CDR2: GTSNPN and SVGIG (reference sequence). V lost 0 bases to trimming and J lost 7 bases, with 9 bases between them.